Listed below are T cell receptor beta chains from one sample, sequenced in a study of vaccination effects on CD4 cells after COVID-19. The protocol was immunoSEQ multiplex PCR, while the TCRdb copy is restricted to in-frame clones and leaves out a portion. Of about 80,000 clones in the sample, around 74% were seen once. Their target antigens are unknown. The sequenced sample was CD4+ T cells from PBMCs cultured with HCoV-OC43 spike peptides, obtained after COVID-19 vaccination. Receptor source: a human donor who received a COVID-19 vaccine. Each CDR3 is given with its conserved first and last residue. A D gene is named only where the DNA matches it firmly. Clone sizes are given selectively: once, few, many, or a class where the clone is expanded.

d_gene: -
abundance: -
v_gene: TRBV6-4
j_gene: TRBJ1-5
CDR3nt: TGTGCCAGCAGTCGACAAGCGGGACAGCCCCAGCATTTT
CDR3aa: CASSRQAGQPQHF

d_gene: -
abundance: -
v_gene: TRBV6-5
j_gene: TRBJ1-2
CDR3nt: TGTGCCAGCAGTTACTCGACCCCAGGGTCTGGCTACACCTTC
CDR3aa: CASSYSTPGSGYTF

d_gene: -
abundance: few
v_gene: TRBV19
j_gene: TRBJ1-5
CDR3nt: TGTGCCAGTAGTATAGGCGTACAGCCCCAGCATTTT
CDR3aa: CASSIGVQPQHF

d_gene: TRBD1
abundance: -
v_gene: TRBV28
j_gene: TRBJ1-2
CDR3nt: TGTGCCAGCGGCGACCCCACAGGGGCCTACTATGGCTACACCTTC
CDR3aa: CASGDPTGAYYGYTF

d_gene: -
abundance: -
v_gene: TRBV7-9
j_gene: TRBJ1-1
CDR3nt: TGTGCCAGCAGCTTAGGTGGGGTTATGAACACTGAAGCTTTCTTT
CDR3aa: CASSLGGVMNTEAFF

d_gene: -
abundance: -
v_gene: TRBV10-1
j_gene: TRBJ2-3
CDR3nt: TGCGCCAGCAGTGAGTCCGGGACGGCCCGCACAGATACGCAGTATTTT
CDR3aa: CASSESGTARTDTQYF

d_gene: TRBD2
abundance: -
v_gene: TRBV7-9
j_gene: TRBJ2-1
CDR3nt: TGTGCCAGCAGCTTCACTAGCGGGGGGGAGCAGTTCTTC
CDR3aa: CASSFTSGGEQFF

d_gene: -
abundance: -
v_gene: TRBV19
j_gene: TRBJ1-3
CDR3nt: TGTGCCAGTAGCCCGGCACCTCTTACCGGAAACACCATATATTTT
CDR3aa: CASSPAPLTGNTIYF

d_gene: -
abundance: -
v_gene: TRBV5-1
j_gene: TRBJ1-5
CDR3nt: TGCGCCAGCAGCTTCGGACTCAATCAGCCCCAGCATTTT
CDR3aa: CASSFGLNQPQHF

d_gene: TRBD1
abundance: once
v_gene: TRBV6-6
j_gene: TRBJ2-3
CDR3nt: TGTGCCAGCAGCCCACCGACAGGGGCTAGCACAGATACGCAGTATTTT
CDR3aa: CASSPPTGASTDTQYF

d_gene: TRBD1
abundance: once
v_gene: TRBV6-6
j_gene: TRBJ1-4
CDR3nt: TGTGCCAGCAGTTACTCGGGACAGCGGAAGAATGAAAAACTGTTTTTT
CDR3aa: CASSYSGQRKNEKLFF

d_gene: -
abundance: -
v_gene: TRBV7-9
j_gene: TRBJ1-5
CDR3nt: TGTGCCAGCAGCCCCTCCCCGGATCAGCCCCAGCATTTT
CDR3aa: CASSPSPDQPQHF

d_gene: -
abundance: -
v_gene: TRBV6-5
j_gene: TRBJ1-5
CDR3nt: TGTGCCAGCAGTTACAGGACGGGTCAGCCCCAGCATTTT
CDR3aa: CASSYRTGQPQHF

d_gene: -
abundance: -
v_gene: TRBV18
j_gene: TRBJ1-3
CDR3nt: TGTGCCAGCTCACCACCGGAGCAATACGGAAACACCATATATTTT
CDR3aa: CASSPPEQYGNTIYF

d_gene: -
abundance: -
v_gene: TRBV18
j_gene: TRBJ2-1
CDR3nt: TGTGCCAGCTCGCCGTCGGCCGGGAGCCTCTACAATGAGCAGTTCTTC
CDR3aa: CASSPSAGSLYNEQFF

d_gene: -
abundance: -
v_gene: TRBV20-1
j_gene: TRBJ1-1
CDR3nt: TGCAGTGCCGTAGCAGATAAAGCTTTCTTT
CDR3aa: CSAVADKAFF

d_gene: -
abundance: -
v_gene: TRBV6-6
j_gene: TRBJ1-2
CDR3nt: TGTGCCAGTAAGTTATTGACCGGGGCGGAAGACTATGGCTACACCTTC
CDR3aa: CASKLLTGAEDYGYTF

d_gene: TRBD1
abundance: -
v_gene: TRBV5-6
j_gene: TRBJ2-1
CDR3nt: TGTGCCAGCAGCTTCAGGGGGCTCGATGAGCAGTTCTTC
CDR3aa: CASSFRGLDEQFF

d_gene: -
abundance: -
v_gene: TRBV4-2
j_gene: TRBJ2-3
CDR3nt: TGTGCCAGCAGCCAAGAGGGCCAGGCGATTAGCACAGATACGCAGTATTTT
CDR3aa: CASSQEGQAISTDTQYF

d_gene: -
abundance: once
v_gene: TRBV3-1/TRBV3-2
j_gene: TRBJ2-5
CDR3nt: TGTGCCAGCAGCCAAGAGGGGCAAGAGACCCAGTACTTC
CDR3aa: CASSQEGQETQYF

d_gene: -
abundance: -
v_gene: TRBV5-1
j_gene: TRBJ1-1
CDR3nt: TGCGCCAGCAGAACGACTACAGGAGGATCAGAAGCTTTCTTT
CDR3aa: CASRTTTGGSEAFF

d_gene: -
abundance: few
v_gene: TRBV28
j_gene: TRBJ2-5
CDR3nt: TGTGCCAGCAGTTTATACCCAGAGACCCAGTACTTC
CDR3aa: CASSLYPETQYF

d_gene: -
abundance: -
v_gene: TRBV4-3
j_gene: TRBJ2-1
CDR3nt: TGCGCCAGAGAAACATCCCCATACAATGAGCAGTTCTTC
CDR3aa: CARETSPYNEQFF

d_gene: -
abundance: -
v_gene: TRBV7-2
j_gene: TRBJ2-5
CDR3nt: TGTGCCAGCAGCTTAATTTACAGGGGGGGCTCGGAGACCCAGTACTTC
CDR3aa: CASSLIYRGGSETQYF

d_gene: -
abundance: -
v_gene: TRBV2
j_gene: TRBJ1-1
CDR3nt: TGTGCCAGCAGTGGGATGGGATCCTGGATGGCTTTCTTT
CDR3aa: CASSGMGSWMAFF

d_gene: -
abundance: -
v_gene: TRBV4-1
j_gene: TRBJ2-2
CDR3nt: TGCGCCAGCAGCCAATTAAAGGGGACACTCAACACCGGGGAGCTGTTTTTT
CDR3aa: CASSQLKGTLNTGELFF

d_gene: -
abundance: -
v_gene: TRBV2
j_gene: TRBJ2-3
CDR3nt: TGTGCCAGCAGTGAGATCCCAGATACGCAGTATTTT
CDR3aa: CASSEIPDTQYF

d_gene: -
abundance: -
v_gene: TRBV5-6
j_gene: TRBJ1-6
CDR3nt: TGTGCCAGCAGAACCTTAAGCGGACAGTATAATTCACCCCTCCACTTT
CDR3aa: CASRTLSGQYNSPLHF

d_gene: -
abundance: -
v_gene: TRBV6-5
j_gene: TRBJ1-2
CDR3nt: TGTGCCAGCAGTTACATAGCCCGACCTAACTATGGCTACACCTTC
CDR3aa: CASSYIARPNYGYTF